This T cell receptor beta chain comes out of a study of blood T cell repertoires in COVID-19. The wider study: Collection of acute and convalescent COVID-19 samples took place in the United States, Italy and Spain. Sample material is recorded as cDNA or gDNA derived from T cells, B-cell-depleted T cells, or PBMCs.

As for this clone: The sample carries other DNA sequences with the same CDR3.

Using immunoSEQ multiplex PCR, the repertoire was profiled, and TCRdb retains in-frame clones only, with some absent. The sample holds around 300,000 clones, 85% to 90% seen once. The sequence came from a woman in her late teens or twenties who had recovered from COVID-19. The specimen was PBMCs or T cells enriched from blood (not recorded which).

The CDR3: CASSSPGTTDTQYF. The CDR3 DNA reads as TGTGCCAGCAGTTCACCGGGGACTACAGATACGCAGTATTTT. The chain recombines TRBV28 with TRBJ2-3, with D possibly TRBD2 on 6 matching bases. The CDR3 has 14 amino acids. Trimming stripped 4 bases from V and 3 bases from J, with 11 bases between. Germline V CDR1 and CDR2: MDHEN, SYDVKM.